This T cell receptor beta chain was obtained from a study of cytomegalovirus exposure and HLA in healthy donors. Findings of the study overall: For cytomegalovirus status, the classifier reportedly gave diagnoses with high specificity and sensitivity.

The PCR made use of 60 Vbeta and 13 Jbeta primers. Sequencing was performed with immunoSEQ multiplex PCR; in TCRdb, only in-frame clones are kept and a portion is missing. Seen here are about 130,000 clones, just under 80% observed once, and the top ten hold 4.5% to 5.5%. Only a few counts were recorded for this clone. Its target is not known. Sequence at one end of the junction differs from germline and may be a read error. This CDR3 region has 14 residues. Germline-derived CDR1 and CDR2 are SEHNR and FQNEAQ (reference sequence). The material sequenced was PBMCs. V usage is TRBV7-9 and J usage is TRBJ1-4; possible D gene TRBD1, 5 bases. The source is a man younger than 40 in good health and CMV-seronegative. The CDR3 nucleotides read TGTGCCAGCAGCTTAAGACAGAATAATGAAAAAGTGTTTTTT. It codes for CASSLRQNNEKVFF.